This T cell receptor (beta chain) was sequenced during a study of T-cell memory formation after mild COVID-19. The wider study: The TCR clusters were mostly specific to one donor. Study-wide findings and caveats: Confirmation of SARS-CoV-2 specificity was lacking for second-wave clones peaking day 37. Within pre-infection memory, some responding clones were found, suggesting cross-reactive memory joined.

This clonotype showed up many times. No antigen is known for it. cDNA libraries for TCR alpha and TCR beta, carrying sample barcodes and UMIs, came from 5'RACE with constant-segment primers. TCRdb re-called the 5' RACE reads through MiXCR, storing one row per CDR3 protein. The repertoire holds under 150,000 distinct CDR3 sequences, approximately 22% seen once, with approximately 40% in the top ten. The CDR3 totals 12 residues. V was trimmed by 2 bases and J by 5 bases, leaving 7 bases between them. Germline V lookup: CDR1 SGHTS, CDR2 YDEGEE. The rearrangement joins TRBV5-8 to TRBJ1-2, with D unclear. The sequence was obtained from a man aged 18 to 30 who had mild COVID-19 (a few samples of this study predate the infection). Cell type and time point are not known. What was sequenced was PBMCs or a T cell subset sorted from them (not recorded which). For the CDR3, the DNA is TGTGCCAGCAGCTTAGGCGGTTATGGCTACACCTTC. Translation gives CASSLGGYGYTF.